This TCR beta chain was recovered during a study of early T cells in non-severe SARS-CoV-2 infection. TCRdb reprocessed the 5' RACE reads with MiXCR, giving one entry per CDR3 protein. The profile shows over 15,000 distinct CDR3 sequences, less than 6.5% of them singletons. Germline CDR1 and CDR2: SGHAT and FQNNGV. Losses at the gene ends were 1 base for V and 9 bases for J; bases not matched to a gene: 8. The length of the CDR3 is 15 residues. This clonotype was picked up many times. This receptor was taken from an adult who was a healthcare worker with PCR-confirmed SARS-CoV-2 infection or an uninfected control (not recorded which). The chain is built from TRBV11-2 and TRBJ2-1, with 8 nucleotides matching TRBD2. The source was whole blood, collected at baseline. CDR3 bases: TGTGCCAGCAGCTTAGTCGGGACTAGTAAACCTGAGCAGTTCTTC. It specifies CASSLVGTSKPEQFF.